What follows describes a single T cell receptor beta chain. Its target is unknown. Trimming took 5 bases from V and 2 from J; bases not matched to a gene: 8. The CDR3 has 15 residues. These data come from a study of T cell repertoires in cytomegalovirus infection. About the research overall: It can be stated that public TCR beta signatures indicated CMV infection as well as a matching HLA type.

TCRdb reprocessed the reads with MiXCR, giving one entry per CDR3 protein. The sample lists roughly 45,000 distinct CDR3 sequences, approximately 20% occurring once. Study observations and caveats: Cumulative frequency of public TCR beta families picked out carriers of CMV plus the relevant HLA. CMV-specific TCR beta clonotypes restricted by HLA-C were the ones dominating the ex vivo response.

The rearrangement uses TRBV12-3 or TRBV12-4 and TRBJ2-7; 8 bases map to TRBD2. The receptor was derived from a human donor in good health (CMV status not recorded). Some clones in this sample may be carry-over from other donors' samples. The specimen sequenced was PBMCs, sequenced either directly or after in vitro stimulation (not recorded which). CDR3 coding DNA: TGTGCCAGCAGTCGGACAGCGGGAGATCCCTACGAGCAGTACTTC. Residues: CASSRTAGDPYEQYF.